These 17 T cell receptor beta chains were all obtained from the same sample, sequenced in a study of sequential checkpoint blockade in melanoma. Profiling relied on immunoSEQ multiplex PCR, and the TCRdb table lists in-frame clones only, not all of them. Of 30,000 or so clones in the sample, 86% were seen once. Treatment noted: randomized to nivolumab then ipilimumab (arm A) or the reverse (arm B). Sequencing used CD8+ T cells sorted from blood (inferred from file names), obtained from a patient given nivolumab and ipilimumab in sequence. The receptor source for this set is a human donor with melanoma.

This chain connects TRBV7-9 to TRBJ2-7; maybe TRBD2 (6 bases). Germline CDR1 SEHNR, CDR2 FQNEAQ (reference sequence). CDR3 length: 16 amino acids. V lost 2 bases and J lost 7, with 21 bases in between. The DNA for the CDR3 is TGTGCCAGCAGCTTAAAGCAGGCGGCGCCGGGGGTAGAGCAGTACTTC. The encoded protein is CASSLKQAAPGVEQYF.

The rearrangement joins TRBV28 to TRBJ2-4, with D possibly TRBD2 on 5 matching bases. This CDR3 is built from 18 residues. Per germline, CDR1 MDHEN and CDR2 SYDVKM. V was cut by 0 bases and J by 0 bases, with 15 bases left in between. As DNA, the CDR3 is TGTGCCAGCAGTTTATGGGAACCGGGGATTAGAGCCAAAAACATTCAGTACTTC. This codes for CASSLWEPGIRAKNIQYF.

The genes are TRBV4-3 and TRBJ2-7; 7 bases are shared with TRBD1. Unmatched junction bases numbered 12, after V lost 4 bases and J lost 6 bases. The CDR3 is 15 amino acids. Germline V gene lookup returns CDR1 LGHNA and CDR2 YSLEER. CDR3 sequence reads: CASSRLTGVDSEQYF. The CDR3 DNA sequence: TGCGCCAGCAGCCGACTAACAGGGGTCGATAGCGAGCAGTACTTC.

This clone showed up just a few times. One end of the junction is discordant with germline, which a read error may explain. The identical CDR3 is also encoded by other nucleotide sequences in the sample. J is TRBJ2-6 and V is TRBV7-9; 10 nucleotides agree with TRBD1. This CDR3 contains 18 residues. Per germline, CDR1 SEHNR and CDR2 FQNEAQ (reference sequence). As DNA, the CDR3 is TGCGCCAGCAGCCTGAAAGGACAGGGGGAGGTTGGGGCCAACGTCCTGACTTTC. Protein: CASSLKGQGEVGANVLTF.

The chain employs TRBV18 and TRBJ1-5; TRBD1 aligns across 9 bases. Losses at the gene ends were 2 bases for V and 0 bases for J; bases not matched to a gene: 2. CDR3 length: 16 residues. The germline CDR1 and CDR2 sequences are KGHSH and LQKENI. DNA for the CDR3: TGTGCCAGCTCACCAAACAGGGGGCTTAGCAATCAGCCCCAGCATTTT. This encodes CASSPNRGLSNQPQHF.

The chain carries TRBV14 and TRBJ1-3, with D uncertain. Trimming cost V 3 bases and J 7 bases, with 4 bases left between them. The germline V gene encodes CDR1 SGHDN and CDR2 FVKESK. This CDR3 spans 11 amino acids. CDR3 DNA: TGTGCCAGCAGCCAGTATAACACCATATATTTT. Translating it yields CASSQYNTIYF.

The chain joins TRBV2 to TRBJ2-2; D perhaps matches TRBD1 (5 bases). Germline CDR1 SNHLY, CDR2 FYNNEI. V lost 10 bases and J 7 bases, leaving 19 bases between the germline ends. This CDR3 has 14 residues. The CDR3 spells CAISPTALDGELFF. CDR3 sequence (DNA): TGTGCCATATCACCGACAGCTTTGGACGGGGAGCTGTTTTTT. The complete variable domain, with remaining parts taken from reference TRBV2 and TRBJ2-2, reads EPEVTQTPSHQVTQMGQEVILRCVPISNHLYFYWYRQILGQKVEFLVSFYNNEISEKSEIFDDQFSVERPDGSNFTLKIRSTKLEDSAMYFCAISPTALDGELFFGEGSRLTVL.

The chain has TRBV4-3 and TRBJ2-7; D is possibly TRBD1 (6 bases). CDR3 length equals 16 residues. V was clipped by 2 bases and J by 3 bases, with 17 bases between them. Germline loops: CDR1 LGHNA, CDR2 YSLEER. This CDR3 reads CASSQTWAGADYEQYF. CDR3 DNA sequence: TGCGCCAGCAGCCAAACTTGGGCAGGGGCGGACTACGAGCAGTACTTC.

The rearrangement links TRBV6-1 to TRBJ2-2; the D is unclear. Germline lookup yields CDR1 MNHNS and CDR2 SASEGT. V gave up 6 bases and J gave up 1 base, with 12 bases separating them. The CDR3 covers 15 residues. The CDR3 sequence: CASRFTKLNTGELFF. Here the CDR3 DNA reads TGTGCCAGCAGGTTCACTAAACTGAACACCGGGGAGCTGTTTTTT.

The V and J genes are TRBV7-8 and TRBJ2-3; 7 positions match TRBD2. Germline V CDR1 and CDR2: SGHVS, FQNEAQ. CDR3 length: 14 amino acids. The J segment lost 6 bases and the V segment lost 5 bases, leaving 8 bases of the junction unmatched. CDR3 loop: CASSPLDGGDTQYF. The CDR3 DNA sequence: TGTGCCAGCAGCCCGTTGGACGGGGGGGATACGCAGTATTTT.

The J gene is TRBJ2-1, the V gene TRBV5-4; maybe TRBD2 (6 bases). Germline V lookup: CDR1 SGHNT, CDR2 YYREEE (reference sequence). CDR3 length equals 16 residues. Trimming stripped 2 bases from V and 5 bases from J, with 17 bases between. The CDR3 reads CASSFGGTLPHNEQFF. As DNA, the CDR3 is TGTGCCAGCAGCTTCGGCGGGACCCTGCCCCACAATGAGCAGTTCTTC.

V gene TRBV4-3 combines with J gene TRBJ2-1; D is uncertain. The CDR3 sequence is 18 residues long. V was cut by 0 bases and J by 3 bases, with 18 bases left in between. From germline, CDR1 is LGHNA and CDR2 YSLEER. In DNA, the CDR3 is TGCGCCAGCAGCCAAGATCTTTCATGGCGTAGCTTCTACAATGAGCAGTTCTTC. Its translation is CASSQDLSWRSFYNEQFF.

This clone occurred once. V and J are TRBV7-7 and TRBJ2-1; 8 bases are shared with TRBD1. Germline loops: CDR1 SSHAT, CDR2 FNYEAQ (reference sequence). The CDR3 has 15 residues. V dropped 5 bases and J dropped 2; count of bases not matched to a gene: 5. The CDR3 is CASSEDRAPYNEQFF. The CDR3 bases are TGTGCCAGCAGCGAGGACAGGGCCCCCTACAATGAGCAGTTCTTC.

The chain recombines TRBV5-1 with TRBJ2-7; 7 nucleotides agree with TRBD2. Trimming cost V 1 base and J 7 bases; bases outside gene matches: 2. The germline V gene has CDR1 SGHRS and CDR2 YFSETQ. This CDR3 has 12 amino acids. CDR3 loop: CASSLQGGEQYF. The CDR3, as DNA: TGCGCCAGCAGCTTGCAGGGAGGGGAGCAGTACTTC.

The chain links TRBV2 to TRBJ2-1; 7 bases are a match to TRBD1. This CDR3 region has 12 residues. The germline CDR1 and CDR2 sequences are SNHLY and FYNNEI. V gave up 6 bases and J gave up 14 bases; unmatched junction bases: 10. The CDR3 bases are TGTGCCAGCAGCCTAGGGGGACAGTCTAAGTTCTTC. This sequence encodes CASSLGGQSKFF.

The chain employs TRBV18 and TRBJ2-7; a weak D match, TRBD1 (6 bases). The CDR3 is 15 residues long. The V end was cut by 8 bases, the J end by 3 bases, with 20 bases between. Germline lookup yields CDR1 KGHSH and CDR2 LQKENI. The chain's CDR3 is CASQGPKTGIYEQYF. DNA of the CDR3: TGTGCCAGCCAAGGCCCTAAGACAGGCATCTACGAGCAGTACTTC.

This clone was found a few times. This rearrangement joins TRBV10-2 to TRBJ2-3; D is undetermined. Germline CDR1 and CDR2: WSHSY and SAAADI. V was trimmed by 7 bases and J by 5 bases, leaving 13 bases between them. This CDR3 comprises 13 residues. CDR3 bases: TGCGCCAGCACCGACGCGGTTAGAGATACGCAGTATTTT. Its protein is CASTDAVRDTQYF.